This is a list of T cell receptor beta chains from one sample in a study of cytomegalovirus exposure and HLA in healthy donors. Profiling relied on immunoSEQ multiplex PCR, and the TCRdb table lists in-frame clones only, not all of them. The sample consists of 130,000 to 150,000 clones, more than 80% of them appearing once. Sequenced material: PBMCs. The receptors were sampled from a woman aged 25-40 years in good health and CMV-seropositive. Both conserved end residues are part of each CDR3. The D gene is left open where the match is weak. The size field is filled for only some rows; it gives once, few, many or a size class.

V gene,J gene,clone size,D gene,CDR3 DNA,CDR3 protein
TRBV6-1,TRBJ2-1,many,TRBD2,TGTGCCAGCAGTGAGACTAGCGGGAGCCACAATGAGCAGTTCTTC,CASSETSGSHNEQFF
TRBV7-6,TRBJ2-2,-,-,TGTGCCAGCAGCCGCTTGGGCGGGTCGGGGGAGCTGTTTTTT,CASSRLGGSGELFF
TRBV6-5,TRBJ2-3,-,-,TGTGCCAGCACCCATGGGGGGACAGATACGCAGTATTTT,CASTHGGTDTQYF
TRBV15,TRBJ2-7,-,TRBD2,TGTGCCACCAGCCGCGGAAGGACTAGTTACTACGAGCAGTACTTC,CATSRGRTSYYEQYF
TRBV7-8,TRBJ2-7,-,TRBD2,TGTGCCAGCAGCTTAGAACCCTGGACTAGTCGGTACGAGCAGTACTTC,CASSLEPWTSRYEQYF
TRBV7-9,TRBJ1-4,few,-,TGTGCCAGCAGCCCCGGGAGGAATAATGAAAAACTGTTTTTT,CASSPGRNNEKLFF
TRBV5-6,TRBJ2-1,-,-,TGTGCCAGCAGCGACCTCGGAGTGACTAGCTACAATGAGCAGTTCTTC,CASSDLGVTSYNEQFF
TRBV19,TRBJ2-1,medium-sized,TRBD1,TGTGCCAGTAGTCTACGACAGGGTCTCTCCTACAATGAGCAGTTCTTC,CASSLRQGLSYNEQFF
TRBV28,TRBJ2-1,-,-,TGTGCCAGTCAGGGCTACTCCTACAATGAGCAGTTCTTC,CASQGYSYNEQFF
TRBV28,TRBJ2-2,-,-,TGTGCCAGCAGTCCCCTGAACACCGGGGAGCTGTTTTTT,CASSPLNTGELFF
TRBV5-1,TRBJ2-2,-,-,TGCGCCAGCAGCTTCGAGTATGACGGGGAGCTGTTTTTT,CASSFEYDGELFF
TRBV27,TRBJ2-1,once,TRBD2,TGTGCCAGCAGCCCAGCACCCGGGACTAGCCTCCACAATGAGCAGTTCTTC,CASSPAPGTSLHNEQFF
TRBV4-1,TRBJ1-1,once,TRBD1,TGCGCCAGCAGCCCTACGACAGGGTCGGGGGCTGAAGCTTTCTTT,CASSPTTGSGAEAFF
TRBV28,TRBJ2-1,-,TRBD2,TGTGCCAGCAGTCCGTTTTCCGGGGGGTTCAGCTCCTACAATGAGCAGTTCTTC,CASSPFSGGFSSYNEQFF
TRBV5-4,TRBJ2-5,-,TRBD2,TGTGCCAGCAGCCTCCAAGCGGGGGGGCCCGAGACCCAGTACTTC,CASSLQAGGPETQYF
TRBV2,TRBJ1-5,once,TRBD1,TGTGCCAGCAGTTTAGACAGGGGCTACCTAAAAGGGCCCCAGCATTTT,CASSLDRGYLKGPQHF
TRBV13,TRBJ2-3,-,-,TGTGCCAGCAGCTACATGAGGGGGACGCAGTATTTT,CASSYMRGTQYF
TRBV7-8,TRBJ2-1,-,-,TGTGCCAGCAGCTCTCTAGCGAATGAGCAGTTCTTC,CASSSLANEQFF
TRBV28,TRBJ2-1,-,TRBD2,TGTGCCAGCAGTTTACTAGCGGGACATGAGCAGTTCTTC,CASSLLAGHEQFF
TRBV6-5,TRBJ2-3,-,TRBD1,TGTGCCAGCAGGTCGGACAGGGTGAATACGCAGTATTTT,CASRSDRVNTQYF
TRBV27,TRBJ2-3,-,TRBD2,TGTGCCAGCAGAGGACTAGCGAGACACACAGATACGCAGTATTTT,CASRGLARHTDTQYF
TRBV5-1,TRBJ1-5,-,-,TGCGCCAGCAGTTCCGGGTCTTCCAATCAGCCCCAGCATTTT,CASSSGSSNQPQHF
TRBV2,TRBJ1-1,-,TRBD1,TGTGCCAGCAGTGAGGGCAGGGGGCCCACTGAAGCTTTCTTT,CASSEGRGPTEAFF
TRBV19,TRBJ2-3,-,-,TGTGCCAGTAGTTTTGTGGACTTTAACACAGATACGCAGTATTTT,CASSFVDFNTDTQYF
TRBV6-1,TRBJ1-3,-,-,TGTGCCAGCAGTGAAAAGGGGATAGGCTCTGGAAACACCATATATTTT,CASSEKGIGSGNTIYF
TRBV5-1,TRBJ2-3,-,-,TGCGCCAGCAGCTTTCTACTTAGCACAGATACGCAGTATTTT,CASSFLLSTDTQYF
TRBV5-6,TRBJ2-2,once,TRBD1,TGTGCCAGCAGCTTGGCCCCGTACAGGGGCTCCGGGGAGCTGTTTTTT,CASSLAPYRGSGELFF
TRBV5-1,TRBJ1-2,few,TRBD1,TGCGCCAGCAGCCTAGGGACAGCCAACTATGGCTACACCTTC,CASSLGTANYGYTF
TRBV6-1,TRBJ2-7,-,TRBD1,TGTGCCAGCAGTGAATGGACAGGGGGCCCCTACGAGCAGTACTTC,CASSEWTGGPYEQYF
TRBV6-5,TRBJ2-3,-,TRBD2,TGTGCCAGCAGTTACGGGGGACTAGCACCAGATACGCAGTATTTT,CASSYGGLAPDTQYF
TRBV9,TRBJ2-7,-,-,TGTGCCAGCAGCCCATCGGGACTCACGAGCTCCTACGAGCAGTACTTC,CASSPSGLTSSYEQYF
TRBV5-8,TRBJ1-5,once,TRBD1,TGTGCCAGCAGCTTGAAGACAGGGGATCAGCCCCAGCATTTT,CASSLKTGDQPQHF
TRBV29-1,TRBJ1-1,-,-,TGCAGCGCCAAGAACCGACGGGGGGGGACTGAAGCTTTCTTT,CSAKNRRGGTEAFF
TRBV4-1,TRBJ2-1,-,-,TGCGCCAGCAGCCAAGCAGTCTACAATGAGCAGTTCTTC,CASSQAVYNEQFF
TRBV6-5,TRBJ1-1,-,-,TGTGCCAGCAGTTACGGCGAGGGAACTGAAGCTTTCTTT,CASSYGEGTEAFF
TRBV7-2,TRBJ2-5,-,-,TGTGCCAGCAGCTTCCAGGGATCGGGAGAGACCCAGTACTTC,CASSFQGSGETQYF
TRBV7-2,TRBJ2-7,-,TRBD2,TGTGCCAGCAGCTTAGCCCCCCGCGGGCTGCGGGGCTGGGAGGGGCAGTACTTC,CASSLAPRGLRGWEGQYF
TRBV2,TRBJ1-4,-,TRBD1,TGTGCCAGCAGAGATGGGACAGGAAATGAAAAACTGTTTTTT,CASRDGTGNEKLFF
TRBV10-2,TRBJ1-4,-,-,TGCGCCAGCAGTGAGGGGCAGAGAACTAATGAAAAACTGTTTTTT,CASSEGQRTNEKLFF
TRBV9,TRBJ2-2,-,TRBD2,TGTGCCAGCAGCGCCGGACTAGCGGGGCTCGGGGAGCTGTTTTTT,CASSAGLAGLGELFF
TRBV4-2,TRBJ1-2,-,-,TGTGCCAGCAGCTACAATGGCTACACCTTC,CASSYNGYTF
TRBV14,TRBJ2-2,-,-,TGTGCCAGCGGGCACACCGGGGAGCTGTTTTTT,CASGHTGELFF
TRBV5-1,TRBJ1-2,-,-,TGCGCCAGCAGCCCAGGACAGCCTCTTGGCTATGGCTACACCTTC,CASSPGQPLGYGYTF
TRBV7-8,TRBJ2-3,-,TRBD2,TGTGCCAGCTCAATGGAGACTAGCGGGGTAACAGATACGCAGTATTTT,CASSMETSGVTDTQYF
TRBV2,TRBJ2-7,-,-,TGTGCCAGCAGTGATATGAGGGGCCGGGGGGAGCAGTACTTC,CASSDMRGRGEQYF
TRBV5-1,TRBJ1-5,-,-,TGCGCCAGCAGCTTGCATGGGACTCCTAGTTATAGCAATCAGCCCCAGCATTTT,CASSLHGTPSYSNQPQHF
TRBV5-6,TRBJ2-7,-,TRBD2,TGTGCCAGCAGCTTGCCTACTAGCGGGCGGCCAGGTGAAGGGGAGCAGTACTTC,CASSLPTSGRPGEGEQYF
TRBV15,TRBJ2-7,-,TRBD2,TGTGCCACCAGCGGTGGGGGGCTAGCGGGAGGAGAGCAGTACTTC,CATSGGGLAGGEQYF
TRBV6-5,TRBJ2-5,-,TRBD1,TGTGCCAGCAGTTACTCGACAGGGTCTAAGACCCAGTACTTC,CASSYSTGSKTQYF
TRBV15,TRBJ2-1,-,TRBD2,TGTGCCACCAGCAAAGGCGAGGGGCTAGCGGCCTACAATGAGCAGTTCTTC,CATSKGEGLAAYNEQFF
TRBV7-2,TRBJ2-7,-,TRBD1,TGTGCCAGCAGCTCGAGACAGGGGGGCGACGAGCAGTACTTC,CASSSRQGGDEQYF